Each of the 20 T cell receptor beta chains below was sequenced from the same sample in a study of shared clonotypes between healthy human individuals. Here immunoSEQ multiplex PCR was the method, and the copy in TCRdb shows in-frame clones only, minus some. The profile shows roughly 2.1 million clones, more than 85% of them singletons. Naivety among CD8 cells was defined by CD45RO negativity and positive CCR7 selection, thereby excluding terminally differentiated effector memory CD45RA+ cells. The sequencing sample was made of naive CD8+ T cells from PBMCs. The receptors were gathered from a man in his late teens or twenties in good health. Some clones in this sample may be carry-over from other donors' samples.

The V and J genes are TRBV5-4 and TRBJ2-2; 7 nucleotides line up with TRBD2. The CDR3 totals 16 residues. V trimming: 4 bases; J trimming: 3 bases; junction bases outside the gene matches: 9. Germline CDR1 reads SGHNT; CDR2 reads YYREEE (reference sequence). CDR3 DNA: TGTGCCAGCAGCCTTAGGCGGGAGCTTGACACCGGGGAGCTGTTTTTT. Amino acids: CASSLRRELDTGELFF.

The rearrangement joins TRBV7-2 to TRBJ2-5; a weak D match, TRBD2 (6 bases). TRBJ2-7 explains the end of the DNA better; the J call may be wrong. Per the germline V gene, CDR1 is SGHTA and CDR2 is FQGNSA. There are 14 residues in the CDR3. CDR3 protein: CASSFIPGAYEQYF. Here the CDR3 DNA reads TGTGCCAGCAGCTTCATCCCGGGGGCCTACGAGCAGTACTTC.

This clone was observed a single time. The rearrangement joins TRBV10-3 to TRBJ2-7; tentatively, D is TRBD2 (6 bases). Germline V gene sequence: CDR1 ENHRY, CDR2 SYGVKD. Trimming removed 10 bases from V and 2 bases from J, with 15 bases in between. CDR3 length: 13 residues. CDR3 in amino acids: CATWGREAYEQYF. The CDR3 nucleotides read TGTGCCACCTGGGGCAGGGAGGCCTACGAGCAGTACTTC.

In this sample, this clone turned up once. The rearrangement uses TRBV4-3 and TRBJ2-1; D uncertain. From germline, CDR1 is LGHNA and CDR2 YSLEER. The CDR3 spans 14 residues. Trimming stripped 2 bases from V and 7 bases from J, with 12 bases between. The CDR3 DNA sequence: TGCGCCAGCAGCCAACACCAGCAGGCGAATGAGCAGTTCTTC. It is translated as CASSQHQQANEQFF.

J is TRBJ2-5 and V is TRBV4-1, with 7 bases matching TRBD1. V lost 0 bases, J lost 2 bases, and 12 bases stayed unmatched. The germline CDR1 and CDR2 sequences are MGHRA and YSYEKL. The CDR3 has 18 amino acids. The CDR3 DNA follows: TGCGCCAGCAGCCAAGATGATCGCGGACAGGCTCTACAAGAGACCCAGTACTTC. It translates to CASSQDDRGQALQETQYF.

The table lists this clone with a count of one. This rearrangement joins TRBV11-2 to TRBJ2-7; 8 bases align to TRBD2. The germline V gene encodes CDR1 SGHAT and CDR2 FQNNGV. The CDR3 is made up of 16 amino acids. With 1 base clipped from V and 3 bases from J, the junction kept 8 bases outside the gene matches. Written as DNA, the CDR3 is TGTGCCAGCAGCTTAGTGAGCGGGGGCGACTTCTACGAGCAGTACTTC. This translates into CASSLVSGGDFYEQYF. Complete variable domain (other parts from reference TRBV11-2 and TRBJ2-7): EAGVAQSPRYKIIEKRQSVAFWCNPISGHATLYWYQQILGQGPKLLIQFQNNGVVDDSQLPKDRFSAERLKGVDSTLKIQPAKLEDSAVYLCASSLVSGGDFYEQYFGPGTRLTVT.

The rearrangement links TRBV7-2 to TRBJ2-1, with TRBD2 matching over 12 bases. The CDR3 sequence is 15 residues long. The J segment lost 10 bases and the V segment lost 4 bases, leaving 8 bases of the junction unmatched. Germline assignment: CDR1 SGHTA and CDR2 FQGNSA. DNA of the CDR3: TGTGCCAGCAGCTCCAGACCTACTAGCGGGAGGGAGCAGTTCTTC. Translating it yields CASSSRPTSGREQFF.

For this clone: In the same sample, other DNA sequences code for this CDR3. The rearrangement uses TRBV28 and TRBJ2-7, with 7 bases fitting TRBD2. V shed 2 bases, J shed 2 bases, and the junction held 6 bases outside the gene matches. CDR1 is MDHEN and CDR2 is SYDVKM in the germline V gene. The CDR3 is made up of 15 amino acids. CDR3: CASSLVAGGTYEQYF. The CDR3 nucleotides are TGTGCCAGCAGTTTAGTAGCGGGTGGAACCTACGAGCAGTACTTC.

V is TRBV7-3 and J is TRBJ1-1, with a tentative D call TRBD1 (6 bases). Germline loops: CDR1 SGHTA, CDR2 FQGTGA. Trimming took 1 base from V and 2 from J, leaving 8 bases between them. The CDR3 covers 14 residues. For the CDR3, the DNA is TGTGCCAGCAGCTTAATGGGGGGCAACACTGAAGCTTTCTTT. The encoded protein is CASSLMGGNTEAFF.

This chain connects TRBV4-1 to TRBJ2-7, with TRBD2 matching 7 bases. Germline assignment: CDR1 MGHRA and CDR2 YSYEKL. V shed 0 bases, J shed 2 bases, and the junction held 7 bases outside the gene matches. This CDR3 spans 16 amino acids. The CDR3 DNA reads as TGCGCCAGCAGCCAAGATCAGGCGGCGGGAGCCTACGAGCAGTACTTC. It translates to CASSQDQAAGAYEQYF.

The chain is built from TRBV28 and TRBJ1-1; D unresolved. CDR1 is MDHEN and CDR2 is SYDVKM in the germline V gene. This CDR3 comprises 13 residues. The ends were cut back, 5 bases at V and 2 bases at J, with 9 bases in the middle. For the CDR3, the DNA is TGTGCCAGCAGTCCCGGAGTAAACACTGAAGCTTTCTTT. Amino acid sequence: CASSPGVNTEAFF.

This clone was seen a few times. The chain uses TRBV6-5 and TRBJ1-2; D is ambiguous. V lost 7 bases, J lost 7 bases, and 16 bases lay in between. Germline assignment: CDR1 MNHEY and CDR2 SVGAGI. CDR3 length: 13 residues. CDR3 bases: TGTGCCAGCACCGGAGGACTACCGTTTGGCTACACCTTC. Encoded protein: CASTGGLPFGYTF.

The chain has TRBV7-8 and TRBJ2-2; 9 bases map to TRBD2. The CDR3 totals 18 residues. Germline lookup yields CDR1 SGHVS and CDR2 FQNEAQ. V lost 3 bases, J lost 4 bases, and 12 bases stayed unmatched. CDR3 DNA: TGTGCCAGCAGCTTTAGTACCGCGGGAGGGCCTGTCACCGGGGAGCTGTTTTTT. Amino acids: CASSFSTAGGPVTGELFF.

CDR3 loop: CAWSNDLVRSYEQYF. In DNA, the CDR3 is TGTGCCTGGAGTAACGACCTGGTCCGCTCCTACGAGCAGTACTTC. The rearrangement joins TRBV30 to TRBJ2-7; no clear D gene. The germline V gene has CDR1 GTSNPN and CDR2 SVGIG (reference sequence). CDR3 size: 15 residues. V was pared by 2 bases and J by 0 bases, with 14 bases between.

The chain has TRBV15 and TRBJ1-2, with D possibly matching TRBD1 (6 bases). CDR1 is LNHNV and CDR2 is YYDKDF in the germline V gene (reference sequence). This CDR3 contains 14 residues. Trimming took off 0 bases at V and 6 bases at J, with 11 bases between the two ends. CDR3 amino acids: CATSRDQQGNGYTF. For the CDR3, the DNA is TGTGCCACCAGCAGAGACCAACAGGGTAATGGCTACACCTTC.

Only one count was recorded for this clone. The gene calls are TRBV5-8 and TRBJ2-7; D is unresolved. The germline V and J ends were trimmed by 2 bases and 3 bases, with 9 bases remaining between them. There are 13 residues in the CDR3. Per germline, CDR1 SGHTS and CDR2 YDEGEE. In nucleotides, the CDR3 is TGTGCCAGCAGCTTAAGGGATAACTACGAGCAGTACTTC. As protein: CASSLRDNYEQYF.

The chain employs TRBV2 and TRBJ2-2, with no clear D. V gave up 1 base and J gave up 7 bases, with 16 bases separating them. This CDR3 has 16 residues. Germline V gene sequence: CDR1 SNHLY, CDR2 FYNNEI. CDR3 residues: CASSEDESWPIGELFF. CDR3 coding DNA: TGTGCCAGCAGTGAAGACGAGTCCTGGCCAATCGGGGAGCTGTTTTTT.

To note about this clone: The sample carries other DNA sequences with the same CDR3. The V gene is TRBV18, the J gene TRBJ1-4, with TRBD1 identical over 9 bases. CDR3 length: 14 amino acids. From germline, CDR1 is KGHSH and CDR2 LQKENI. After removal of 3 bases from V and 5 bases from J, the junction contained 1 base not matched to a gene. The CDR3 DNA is TGTGCCAGCTCACCGGACAGGGGCAATGAAAAACTGTTTTTT. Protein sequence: CASSPDRGNEKLFF.

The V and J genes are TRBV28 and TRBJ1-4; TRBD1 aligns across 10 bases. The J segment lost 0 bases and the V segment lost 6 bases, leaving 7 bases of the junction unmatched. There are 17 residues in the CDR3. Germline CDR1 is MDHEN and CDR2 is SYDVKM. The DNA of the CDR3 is TGTGCCAGCAGCCCGGACAGGGGGTCCCCAACTAATGAAAAACTGTTTTTT. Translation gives CASSPDRGSPTNEKLFF.

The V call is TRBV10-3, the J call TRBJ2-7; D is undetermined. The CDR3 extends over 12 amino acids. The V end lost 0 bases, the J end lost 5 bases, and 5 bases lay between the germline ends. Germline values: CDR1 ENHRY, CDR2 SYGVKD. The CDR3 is CAISESLNEQYF. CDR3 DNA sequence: TGTGCCATCAGTGAGTCTTTAAACGAGCAGTACTTC.